This entry concerns a single T cell receptor (beta chain). The table lists this clonotype with a few counts. Its target antigen remains unknown. Base-call qualities are not available, and no considerably larger clone is one nucleotide away. The protocol used for the library was PCR. Instrument on record: Illumina HiSeq 2500. TCR libraries were prepared with molecular barcoding, using unique molecular identifiers to normalize TCRbeta repertoire quantification. TCRdb reanalyzed the raw reads on its own, using fastp at Q25 for trimming and MiXCR for clone calling, and kept in-frame beta chains. Merged by CDR3 protein, the rows form single entries marked with the most common genes and DNA. Counted in this sample were hundreds of thousands of distinct CDR3 sequences; around 19% of them appeared once. Together, the top ten hold 3% to 3.5% of the sample. The entry originates in a study of T-cell reconstitution after alpha-beta-depleted transplantation in children (dated by TCRdb to 2016 to 2018). Broadly, across the study: Using TCR repertoire profiling, the study followed T-cell immune reconstitution in a quantitative way in children after TCRalphabeta/CD19-depleted allogeneic hematopoietic cell transplantation.

V and J are truncated by 0 bases and 8 bases respectively, leaving an intervening sequence of 14 bases. The CDR3 numbers 14 residues from cysteine through phenylalanine. Solely the CDR3 DNA is kept, with 42 bases framed from the first base. The germline V gene sets CDR1 to SQVTM and CDR2 to ANQGSEA. The V and J genes are TRBV29-1 and TRBJ2-1, with no reliable assignment of the D segment. The sample here was PBMCs from the stem cell graft donor, taken from the stem cell graft. The sequence derives from a human donor who donated a stem cell graft to a child with acute lymphoblastic leukemia. The nucleotides are TGCAGCGTTGAAGAAGAGATGCTGAACGATGAGCAGTTCTTC. Translated, it reads CSVEEEMLNDEQFF.